This T cell receptor beta chain originates from a study of response to subunit inactivated influenza vaccine. Findings of the study overall: Few new T cells, the authors suggested, are recruited by each seasonal influenza vaccination.

About this clonotype: Its target is not known.

TCRdb fed the RT-PCR reads into MiXCR, producing one record per CDR3 protein. The sample has 500,000 to 600,000 distinct CDR3 sequences; less than 10% are singletons. Germline V CDR1 and CDR2: DFQATT, SNEGSKA (reference sequence). V lost 6 bases and J lost 6; bases outside the gene matches: 15. The CDR3 loop spans 16 amino acids. This chain joins TRBV20-1 and TRBJ2-1, with 9 bases identical to TRBD1. This receptor was obtained from a man aged 45-69 years who received an inactivated influenza vaccine. Sequencing used PBMCs from blood, obtained less than 25 months after vaccination. CDR3 nucleotides: TGCAGTGCGGCCACTCCAGACAGGGGGGTTGTCAATGAGCAGTTCTTC. Protein sequence: CSAATPDRGVVNEQFF.